This T cell receptor beta chain was sequenced during a study of patients and donors after allogeneic stem cell transplantation. There are 16 residues in the CDR3. Between the trimmed V and J ends, which lost 3 bases and 1 base, there was a span of 12 bases. The germline V gene encodes CDR1 LGHNA and CDR2 YSLEER. TCRdb redid the calling of the RT-PCR reads with MiXCR, one entry per CDR3 protein. The top ten hold around 6% of the sample, which has roughly 940,000 distinct CDR3 sequences, 15% to 20% seen once. The TCR sequence derives from a human donor who was either an allogeneic HSCT recipient or a stem cell or donor lymphocyte infusion donor (not recorded which). It is not recorded whose cells these are; they may come from a transplant donor. The sequenced sample was blood, either unsorted or a sorted T cell fraction (not recorded which). The chain has TRBV4-3 and TRBJ1-4; a possible D gene is TRBD1 (6 bases). The CDR3 spells CASSHARTVTNEKLFF. CDR3 coding DNA: TGCGCCAGCAGCCATGCTAGGACAGTAACTAATGAAAAACTGTTTTTT.